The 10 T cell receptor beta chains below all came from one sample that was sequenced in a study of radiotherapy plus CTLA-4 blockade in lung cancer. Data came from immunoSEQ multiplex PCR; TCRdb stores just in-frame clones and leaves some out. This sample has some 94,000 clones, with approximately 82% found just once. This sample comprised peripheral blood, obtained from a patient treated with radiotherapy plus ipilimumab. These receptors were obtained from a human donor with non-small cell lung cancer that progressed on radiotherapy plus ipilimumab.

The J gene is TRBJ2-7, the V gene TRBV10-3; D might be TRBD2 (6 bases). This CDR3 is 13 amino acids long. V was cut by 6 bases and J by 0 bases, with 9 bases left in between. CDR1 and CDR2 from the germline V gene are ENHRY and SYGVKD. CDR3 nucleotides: TGTGCCATCAGGGGCGGGAACTCCTACGAGCAGTACTTC. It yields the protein CAIRGGNSYEQYF.

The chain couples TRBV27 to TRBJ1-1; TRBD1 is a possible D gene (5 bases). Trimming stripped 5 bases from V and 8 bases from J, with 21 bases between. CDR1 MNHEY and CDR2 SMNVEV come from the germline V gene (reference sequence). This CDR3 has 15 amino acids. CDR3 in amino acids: CASSRSGTVGSEAFF. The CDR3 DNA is TGTGCCAGCAGTCGTTCCGGGACGGTGGGTTCGGAAGCTTTCTTT.

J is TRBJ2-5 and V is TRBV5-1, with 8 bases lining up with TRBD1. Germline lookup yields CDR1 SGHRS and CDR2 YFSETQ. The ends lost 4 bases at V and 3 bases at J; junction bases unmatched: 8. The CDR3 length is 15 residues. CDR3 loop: CASSHSQGGKETQYF. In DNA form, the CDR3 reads TGCGCCAGCAGCCACTCACAGGGGGGCAAAGAGACCCAGTACTTC.

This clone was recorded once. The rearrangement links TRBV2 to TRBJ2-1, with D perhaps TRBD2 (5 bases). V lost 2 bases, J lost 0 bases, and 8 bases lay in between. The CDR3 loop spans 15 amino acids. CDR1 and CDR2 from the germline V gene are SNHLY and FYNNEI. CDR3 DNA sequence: TGTGCCAGCAGTGAAAGCGGAAGCTCCTACAATGAGCAGTTCTTC. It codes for CASSESGSSYNEQFF. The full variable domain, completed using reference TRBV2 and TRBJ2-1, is EPEVTQTPSHQVTQMGQEVILRCVPISNHLYFYWYRQILGQKVEFLVSFYNNEISEKSEIFDDQFSVERPDGSNFTLKIRSTKLEDSAMYFCASSESGSSYNEQFFGPGTRLTVL.

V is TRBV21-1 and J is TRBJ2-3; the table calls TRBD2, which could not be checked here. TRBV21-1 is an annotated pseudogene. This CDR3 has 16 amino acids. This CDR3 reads CASSPRGEDGFDTQYF. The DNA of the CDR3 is TGTGCCAGCAGCCCACGGGGTGAAGATGGCTTTGATACGCAGTATTTT.

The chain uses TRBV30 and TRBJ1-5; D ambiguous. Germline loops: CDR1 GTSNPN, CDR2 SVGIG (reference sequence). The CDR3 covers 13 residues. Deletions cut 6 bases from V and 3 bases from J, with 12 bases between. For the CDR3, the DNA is TGTGCCTGCCGGGATGCTATCAATCAGCCCCAGCATTTT. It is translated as CACRDAINQPQHF.

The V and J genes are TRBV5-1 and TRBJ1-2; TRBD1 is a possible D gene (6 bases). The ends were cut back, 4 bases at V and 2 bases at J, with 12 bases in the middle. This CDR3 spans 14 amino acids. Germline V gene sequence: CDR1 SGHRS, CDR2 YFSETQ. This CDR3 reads CASSPRTVNYGYTF. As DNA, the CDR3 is TGCGCCAGCAGCCCCAGGACAGTGAACTATGGCTACACCTTC.

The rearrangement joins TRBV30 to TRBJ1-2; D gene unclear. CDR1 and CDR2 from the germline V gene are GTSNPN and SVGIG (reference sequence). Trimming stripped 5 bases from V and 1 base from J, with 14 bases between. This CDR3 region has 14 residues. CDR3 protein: CAWARERSNYGYTF. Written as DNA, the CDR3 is TGTGCCTGGGCCCGGGAAAGGAGTAACTATGGCTACACCTTC.

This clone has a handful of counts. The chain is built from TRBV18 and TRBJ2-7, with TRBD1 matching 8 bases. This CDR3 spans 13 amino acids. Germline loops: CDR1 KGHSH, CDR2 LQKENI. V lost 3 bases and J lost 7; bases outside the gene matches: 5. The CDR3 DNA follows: TGTGCCAGCTCACCCGCAACAGGGGGGGAGCAGTACGTC. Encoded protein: CASSPATGGEQYV.

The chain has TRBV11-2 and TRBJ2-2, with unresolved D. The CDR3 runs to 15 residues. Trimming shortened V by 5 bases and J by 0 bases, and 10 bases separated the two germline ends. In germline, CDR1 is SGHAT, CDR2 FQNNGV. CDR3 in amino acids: CASSPSQPNTGELFF. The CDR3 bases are TGTGCCAGCAGCCCCAGCCAGCCGAACACCGGGGAGCTGTTTTTT. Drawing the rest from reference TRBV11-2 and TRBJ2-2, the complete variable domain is EAGVAQSPRYKIIEKRQSVAFWCNPISGHATLYWYQQILGQGPKLLIQFQNNGVVDDSQLPKDRFSAERLKGVDSTLKIQPAKLEDSAVYLCASSPSQPNTGELFFGEGSRLTVL.